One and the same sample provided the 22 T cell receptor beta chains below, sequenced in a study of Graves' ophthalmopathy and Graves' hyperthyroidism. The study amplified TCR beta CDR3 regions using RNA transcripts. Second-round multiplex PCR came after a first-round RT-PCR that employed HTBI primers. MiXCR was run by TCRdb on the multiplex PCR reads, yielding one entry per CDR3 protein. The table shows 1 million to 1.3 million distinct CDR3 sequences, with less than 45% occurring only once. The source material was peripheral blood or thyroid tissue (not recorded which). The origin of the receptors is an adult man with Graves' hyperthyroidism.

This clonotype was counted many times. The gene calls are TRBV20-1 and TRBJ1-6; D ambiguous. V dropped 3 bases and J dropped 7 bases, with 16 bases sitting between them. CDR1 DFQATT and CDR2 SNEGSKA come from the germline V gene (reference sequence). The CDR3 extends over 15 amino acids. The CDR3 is CSASQSELRNSPLHF. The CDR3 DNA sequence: TGCAGTGCTAGCCAATCCGAGTTAAGGAATTCACCCCTCCACTTT.

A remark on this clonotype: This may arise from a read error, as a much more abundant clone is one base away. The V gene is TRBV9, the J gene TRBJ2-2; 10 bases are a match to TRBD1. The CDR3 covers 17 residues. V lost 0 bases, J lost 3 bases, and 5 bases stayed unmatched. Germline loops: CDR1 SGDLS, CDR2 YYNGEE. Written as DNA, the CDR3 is TGTGCCAGCAGCGTAGGGGACAGGGGACAGTACACCGGGGAGCTGTTTTTT. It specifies CASSVGDRGQYTGELFF.

The CDR3 sequence is CASSPGDGSYEQYF. The CDR3 coding sequence is TGTGCCAGCAGCCCAGGGGACGGTTCCTACGAGCAGTACTTC. The chain has TRBV11-2 and TRBJ2-7, with a possible D match to TRBD1 (6 bases). The CDR3 length is 14 residues. The V gene's germline CDR1 is SGHAT and CDR2 FQNNGV. The V end was cut by 5 bases, the J end by 1 base, with 12 bases between.

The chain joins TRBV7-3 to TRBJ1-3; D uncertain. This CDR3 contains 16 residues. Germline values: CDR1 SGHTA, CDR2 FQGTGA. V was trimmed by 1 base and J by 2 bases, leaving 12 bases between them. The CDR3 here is CASSLNPGGPGNTIYF. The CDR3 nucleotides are TGTGCCAGCAGCTTAAATCCGGGAGGTCCTGGAAACACCATATATTTT.

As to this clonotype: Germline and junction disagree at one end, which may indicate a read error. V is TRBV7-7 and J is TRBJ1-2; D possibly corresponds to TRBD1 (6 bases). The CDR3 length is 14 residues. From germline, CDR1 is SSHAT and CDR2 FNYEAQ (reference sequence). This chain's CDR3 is CASSSPGQQYGHTF. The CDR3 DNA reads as TGTGCCAGCAGTTCTCCCGGACAGCAATATGGCCACACCTTC. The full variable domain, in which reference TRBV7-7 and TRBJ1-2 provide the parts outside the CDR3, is GAGVSQSPRYKVTKRGQDVTLRCDPISSHATLYWYQQALGQGPEFLTYFNYEAQPDKSGLPSDRFSAERPEGSISTLTIQRTEQRDSAMYRCASSSPGQQYGHTFGSGTRLTVV.

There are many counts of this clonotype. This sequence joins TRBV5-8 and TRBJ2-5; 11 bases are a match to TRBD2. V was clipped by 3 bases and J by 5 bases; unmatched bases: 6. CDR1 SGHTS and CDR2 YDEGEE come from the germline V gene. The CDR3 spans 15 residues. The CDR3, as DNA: TGTGCCAGCAGCTCCTTAGCGGGAGGGCCTGAGACCCAGTACTTC. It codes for CASSSLAGGPETQYF.

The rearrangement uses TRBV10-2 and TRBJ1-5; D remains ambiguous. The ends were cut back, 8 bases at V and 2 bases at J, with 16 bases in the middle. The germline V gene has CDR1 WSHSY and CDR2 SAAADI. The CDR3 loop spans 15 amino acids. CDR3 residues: CASGSGTWRNQPQHF. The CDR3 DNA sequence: TGCGCCAGCGGGTCAGGAACCTGGCGCAATCAGCCCCAGCATTTT.

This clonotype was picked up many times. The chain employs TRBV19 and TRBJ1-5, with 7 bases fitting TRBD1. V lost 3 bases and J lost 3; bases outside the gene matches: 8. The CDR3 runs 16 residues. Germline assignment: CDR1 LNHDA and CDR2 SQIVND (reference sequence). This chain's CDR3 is CASSIRGGSINQPQHF. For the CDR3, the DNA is TGTGCCAGTAGTATTCGAGGGGGCTCTATCAATCAGCCCCAGCATTTT.

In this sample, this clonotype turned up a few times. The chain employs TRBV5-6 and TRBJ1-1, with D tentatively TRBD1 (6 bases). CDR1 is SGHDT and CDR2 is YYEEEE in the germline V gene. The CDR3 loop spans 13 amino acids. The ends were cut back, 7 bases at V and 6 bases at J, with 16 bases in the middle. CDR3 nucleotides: TGTGCCAGCTCCTACACGACAGGATCTGAAGCTTTCTTT. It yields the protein CASSYTTGSEAFF.

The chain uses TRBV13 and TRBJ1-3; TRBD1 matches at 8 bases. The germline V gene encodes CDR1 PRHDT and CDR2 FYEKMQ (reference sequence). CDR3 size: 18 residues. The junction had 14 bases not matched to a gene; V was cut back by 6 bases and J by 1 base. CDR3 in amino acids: CASSYGQGDLGSGNTIYF. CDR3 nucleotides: TGTGCCAGCAGTTACGGACAGGGAGACCTGGGATCTGGAAACACCATATATTTT.

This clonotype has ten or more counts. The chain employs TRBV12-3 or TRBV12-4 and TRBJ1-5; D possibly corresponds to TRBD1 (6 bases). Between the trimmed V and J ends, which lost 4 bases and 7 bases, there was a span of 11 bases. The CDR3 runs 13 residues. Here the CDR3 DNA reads TGTGCCAGCAGTTCAGAGGGGGAACAGCCCCAGCATTTT. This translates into CASSSEGEQPQHF.

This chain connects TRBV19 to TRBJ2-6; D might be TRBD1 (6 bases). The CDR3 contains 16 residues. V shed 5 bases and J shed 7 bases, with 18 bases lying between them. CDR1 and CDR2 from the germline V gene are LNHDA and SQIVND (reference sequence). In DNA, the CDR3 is TGTGCCAGTAGTGAGAACAGGGTAACTGAAGCCAACGTCCTGACTTTC. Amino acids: CASSENRVTEANVLTF.

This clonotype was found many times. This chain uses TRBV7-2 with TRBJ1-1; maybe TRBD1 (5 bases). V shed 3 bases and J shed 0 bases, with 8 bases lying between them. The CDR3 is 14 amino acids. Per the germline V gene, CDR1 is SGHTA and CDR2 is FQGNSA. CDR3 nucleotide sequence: TGTGCCAGCAGCTTCCTGACAGTGAACACTGAAGCTTTCTTT. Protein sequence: CASSFLTVNTEAFF.

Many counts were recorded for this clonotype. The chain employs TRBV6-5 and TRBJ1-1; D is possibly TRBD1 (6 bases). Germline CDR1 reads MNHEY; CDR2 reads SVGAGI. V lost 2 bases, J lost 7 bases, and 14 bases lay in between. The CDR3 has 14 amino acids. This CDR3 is CASSYVRGRDEAFF. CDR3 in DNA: TGTGCCAGCAGTTACGTCCGGGGGCGGGATGAAGCTTTCTTT.

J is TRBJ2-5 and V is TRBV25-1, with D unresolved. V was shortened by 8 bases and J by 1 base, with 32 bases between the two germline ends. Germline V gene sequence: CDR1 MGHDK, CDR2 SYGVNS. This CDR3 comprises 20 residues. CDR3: CASSFSLARLGFNPQETQYF. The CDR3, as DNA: TGTGCCAGCTCCTTCAGCTTAGCTCGGTTGGGCTTCAATCCCCAAGAGACCCAGTACTTC.

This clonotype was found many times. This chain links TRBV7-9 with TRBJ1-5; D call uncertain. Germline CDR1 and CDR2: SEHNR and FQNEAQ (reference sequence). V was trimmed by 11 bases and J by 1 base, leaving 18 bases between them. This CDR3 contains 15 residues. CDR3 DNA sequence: TGTGCCCCCTATGCGGCAAGCGAAAGCAATCAGCCCCAGCATTTT. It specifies CAPYAASESNQPQHF. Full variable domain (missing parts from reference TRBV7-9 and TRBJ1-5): DTGVSQNPRHKITKRGQNVTFRCDPISEHNRLYWYRQTLGQGPEFLTYFQNEAQLEKSRLLSDRFSAERPKGSFSTLEIQRTEQGDSAMYLCAPYAASESNQPQHFGDGTRLSIL.

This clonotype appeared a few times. CDR3 nucleotides: TGTGCCATCAGTGAGTCCCGACGGGTTTGGCAGCCCCAGCATTTT. Residues: CAISESRRVWQPQHF. The chain uses TRBV10-3 and TRBJ1-5, with D unclear. V dropped 0 bases and J dropped 7 bases, with 13 bases sitting between them. The CDR3 loop spans 15 amino acids. Germline-derived CDR1 and CDR2 are ENHRY and SYGVKD.

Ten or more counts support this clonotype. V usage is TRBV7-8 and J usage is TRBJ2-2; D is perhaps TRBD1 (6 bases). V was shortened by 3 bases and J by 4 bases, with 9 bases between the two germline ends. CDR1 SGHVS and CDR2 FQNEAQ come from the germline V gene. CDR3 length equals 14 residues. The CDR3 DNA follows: TGTGCCAGCAGCTTTAAAGGGGGCACCGGGGAGCTGTTTTTT. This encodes CASSFKGGTGELFF.

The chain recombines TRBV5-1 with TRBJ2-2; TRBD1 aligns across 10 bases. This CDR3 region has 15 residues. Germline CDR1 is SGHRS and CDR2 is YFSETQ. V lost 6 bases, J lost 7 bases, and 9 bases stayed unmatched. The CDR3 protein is CASTPRQGANGELFF. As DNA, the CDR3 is TGCGCCAGCACCCCACGACAGGGGGCTAACGGGGAGCTGTTTTTT.

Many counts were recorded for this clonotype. The CDR3 DNA sequence: TGCAGTGCTACCCAGAGACGGACTGAAGCTTTCTTT. This sequence encodes CSATQRRTEAFF. This sequence joins TRBV20-1 and TRBJ1-1; D not resolved. Per germline, CDR1 DFQATT and CDR2 SNEGSKA (reference sequence). The CDR3 covers 12 residues. V lost 4 bases, J lost 5 bases, and 11 bases lay in between.

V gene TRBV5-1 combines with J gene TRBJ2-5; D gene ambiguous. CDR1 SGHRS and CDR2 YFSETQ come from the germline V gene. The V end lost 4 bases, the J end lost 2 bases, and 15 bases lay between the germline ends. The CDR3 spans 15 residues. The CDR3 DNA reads TGCGCCAGCAGCGTGTCGGTAGGCGAACAAGAGACCCAGTACTTC. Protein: CASSVSVGEQETQYF.

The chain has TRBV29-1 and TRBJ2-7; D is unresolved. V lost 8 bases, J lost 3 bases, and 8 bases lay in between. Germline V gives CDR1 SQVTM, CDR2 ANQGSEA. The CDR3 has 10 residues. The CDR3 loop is CSLGGYEQYF. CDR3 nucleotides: TGCAGCTTGGGCGGCTACGAGCAGTACTTC.